This paragraph covers one T cell receptor (beta chain) sequence. This sample is part of a study of blood T cell repertoires in COVID-19. Original processing notes: Reference gene primer amplification in the assay estimated nucleated cell counts. This table comes from immunoSEQ multiplex PCR, and its TCRdb copy is limited to in-frame clones, with some not included. That table is the source of V, J and clone size, and D and trimming were worked out from the DNA. The repertoire has fewer than 50,000 clones, nearly 70% of them found once; the top ten carry 6.2%. Germline V gene lookup returns CDR1 MNHEY and CDR2 SVGAGI. The V and J ends lost 0 bases and 6 bases respectively, with 8 bases between them. The CDR3 covers 14 residues.

The sample consisted of peripheral blood. The sequence came from an elderly man with acute or convalescent COVID-19. The chain combines TRBV6-5 with TRBJ2-2; unclear D gene. The CDR3 loop is CASSYSTGAGELFF. Here the CDR3 DNA reads TGTGCCAGCAGTTACTCGACCGGAGCCGGGGAGCTGTTTTTT.